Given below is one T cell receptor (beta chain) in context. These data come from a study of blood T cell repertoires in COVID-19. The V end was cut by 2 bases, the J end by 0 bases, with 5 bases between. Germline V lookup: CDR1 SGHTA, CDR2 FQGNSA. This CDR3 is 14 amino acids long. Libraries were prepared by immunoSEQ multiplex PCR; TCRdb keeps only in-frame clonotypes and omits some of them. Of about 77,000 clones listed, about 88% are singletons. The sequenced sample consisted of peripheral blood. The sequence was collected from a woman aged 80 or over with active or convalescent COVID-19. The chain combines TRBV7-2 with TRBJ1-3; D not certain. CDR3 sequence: CASSLQSSGNTIYF. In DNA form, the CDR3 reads TGTGCCAGCAGCTTACAGTCCTCTGGAAACACCATATATTTT.